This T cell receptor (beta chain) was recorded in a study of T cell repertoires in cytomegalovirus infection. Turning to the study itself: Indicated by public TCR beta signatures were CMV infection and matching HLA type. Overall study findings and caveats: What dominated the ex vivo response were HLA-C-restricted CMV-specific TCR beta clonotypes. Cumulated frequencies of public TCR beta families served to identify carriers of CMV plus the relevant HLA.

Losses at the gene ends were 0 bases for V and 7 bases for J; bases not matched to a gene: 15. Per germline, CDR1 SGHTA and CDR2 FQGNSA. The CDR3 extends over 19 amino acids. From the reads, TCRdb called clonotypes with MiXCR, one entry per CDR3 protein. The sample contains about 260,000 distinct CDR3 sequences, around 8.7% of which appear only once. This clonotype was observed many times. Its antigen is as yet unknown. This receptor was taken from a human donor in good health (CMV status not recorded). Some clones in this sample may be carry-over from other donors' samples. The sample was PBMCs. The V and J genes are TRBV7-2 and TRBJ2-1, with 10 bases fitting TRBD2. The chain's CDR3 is CASSLASGTSAPLENEQFF. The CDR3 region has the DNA TGTGCCAGCAGCTTAGCTTCGGGGACTAGCGCGCCCCTGGAGAATGAGCAGTTCTTC.